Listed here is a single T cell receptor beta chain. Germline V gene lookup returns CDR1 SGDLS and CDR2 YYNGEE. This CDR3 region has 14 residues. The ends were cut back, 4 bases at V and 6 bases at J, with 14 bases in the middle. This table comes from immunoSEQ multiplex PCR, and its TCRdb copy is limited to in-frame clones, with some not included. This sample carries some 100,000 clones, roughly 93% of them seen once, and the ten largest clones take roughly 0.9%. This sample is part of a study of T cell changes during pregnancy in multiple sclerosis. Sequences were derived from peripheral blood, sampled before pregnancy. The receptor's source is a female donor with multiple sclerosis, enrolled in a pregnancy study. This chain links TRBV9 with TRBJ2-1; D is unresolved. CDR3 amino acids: CASSPGGSPNEQFF. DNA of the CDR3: TGTGCCAGCAGCCCCGGCGGATCACCCAATGAGCAGTTCTTC.